This note documents a single TCR beta chain sequence. The data were produced by immunoSEQ multiplex PCR, yet TCRdb's version contains in-frame clones alone and is incomplete. In the table there are more than 30,000 clones, around 90% of which are singletons. This sample is drawn from a study of T cell changes during pregnancy in multiple sclerosis. The CDR3 contains 16 residues. Per germline, CDR1 SNHLY and CDR2 FYNNEI. Trimming shortened V by 5 bases and J by 1 base, and 15 bases separated the two germline ends. The TCR comes from a female donor in good health, enrolled as a control in a pregnancy study. Source: CD4+ T cells from peripheral blood mononuclear cells, taken in the third trimester of pregnancy. V gene TRBV2 combines with J gene TRBJ1-5; D is ambiguous. As DNA, the CDR3 is TGTGCCAGCAGTCCCGCGGAGGCACCGAGCAATCAGCCCCAGCATTTT. Its translation: CASSPAEAPSNQPQHF.